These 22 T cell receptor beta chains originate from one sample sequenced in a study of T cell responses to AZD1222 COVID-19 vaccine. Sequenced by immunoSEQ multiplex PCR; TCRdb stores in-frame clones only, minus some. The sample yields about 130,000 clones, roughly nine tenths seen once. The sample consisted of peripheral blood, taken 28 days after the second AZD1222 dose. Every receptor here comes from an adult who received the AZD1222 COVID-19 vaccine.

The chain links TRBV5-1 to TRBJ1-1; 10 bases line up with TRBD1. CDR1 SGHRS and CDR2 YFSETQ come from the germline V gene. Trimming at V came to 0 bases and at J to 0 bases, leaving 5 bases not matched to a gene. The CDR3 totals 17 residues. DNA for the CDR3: TGCGCCAGCAGCTTGGAACCGGGACAGGGGATGAACACTGAAGCTTTCTTT. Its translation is CASSLEPGQGMNTEAFF.

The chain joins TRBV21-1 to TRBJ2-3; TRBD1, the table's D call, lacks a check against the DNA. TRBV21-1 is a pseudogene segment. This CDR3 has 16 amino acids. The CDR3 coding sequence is TGTGCCAGCAGCTACCCGGACAGAGAGAACACAGATACGCAGTATTTT. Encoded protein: CASSYPDRENTDTQYF.

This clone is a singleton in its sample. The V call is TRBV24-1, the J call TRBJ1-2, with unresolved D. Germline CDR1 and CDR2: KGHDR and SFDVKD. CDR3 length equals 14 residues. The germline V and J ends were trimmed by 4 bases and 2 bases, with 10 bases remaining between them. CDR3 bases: TGTGCCACCAGTGACAGCGGACGGAACTATGGCTACACCTTC. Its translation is CATSDSGRNYGYTF.

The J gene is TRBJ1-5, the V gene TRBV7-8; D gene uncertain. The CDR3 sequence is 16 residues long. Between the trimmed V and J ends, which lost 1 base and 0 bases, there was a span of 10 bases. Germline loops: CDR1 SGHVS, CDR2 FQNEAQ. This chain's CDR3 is CASSLDSSYSNQPQHF. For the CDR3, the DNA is TGTGCCAGCAGCTTAGATAGCAGCTATAGCAATCAGCCCCAGCATTTT.

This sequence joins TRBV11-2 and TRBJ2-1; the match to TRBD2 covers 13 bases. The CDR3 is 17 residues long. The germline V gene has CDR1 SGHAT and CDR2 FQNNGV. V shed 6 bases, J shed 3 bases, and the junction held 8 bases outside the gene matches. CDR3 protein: CASSPRTSGGHYNEQFF. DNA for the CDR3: TGTGCCAGCAGTCCTCGGACTAGCGGGGGACACTACAATGAGCAGTTCTTC.

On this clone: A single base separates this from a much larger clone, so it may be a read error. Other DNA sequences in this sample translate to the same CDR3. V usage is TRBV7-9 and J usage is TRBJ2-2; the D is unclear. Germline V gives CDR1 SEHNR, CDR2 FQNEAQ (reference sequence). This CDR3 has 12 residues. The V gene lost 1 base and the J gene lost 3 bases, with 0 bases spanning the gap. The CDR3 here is CASSLDTGELFF. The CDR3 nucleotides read TGTGCCAGCAGCTTAGACACCGGGGAGCTGTTTTTT.

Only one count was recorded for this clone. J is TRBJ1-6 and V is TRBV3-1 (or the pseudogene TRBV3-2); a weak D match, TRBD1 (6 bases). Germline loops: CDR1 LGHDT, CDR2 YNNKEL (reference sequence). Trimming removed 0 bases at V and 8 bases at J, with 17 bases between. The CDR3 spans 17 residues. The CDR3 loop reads CASSQEIGQSLHSPLHF. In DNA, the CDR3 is TGTGCCAGCAGCCAAGAAATAGGACAGAGTTTGCATTCACCCCTCCACTTT.

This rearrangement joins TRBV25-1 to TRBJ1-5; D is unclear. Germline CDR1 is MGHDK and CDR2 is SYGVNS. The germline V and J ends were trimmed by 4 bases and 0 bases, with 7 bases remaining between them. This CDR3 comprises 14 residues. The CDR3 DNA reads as TGTGCCAGCAGTGCCTGGCATAGCAATCAGCCCCAGCATTTT. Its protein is CASSAWHSNQPQHF.

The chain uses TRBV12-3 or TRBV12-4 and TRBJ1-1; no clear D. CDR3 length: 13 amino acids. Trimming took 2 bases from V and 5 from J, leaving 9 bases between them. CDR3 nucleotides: TGTGCCAGCAGTTTATTGTATGGGACTGAAGCTTTCTTT. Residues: CASSLLYGTEAFF.

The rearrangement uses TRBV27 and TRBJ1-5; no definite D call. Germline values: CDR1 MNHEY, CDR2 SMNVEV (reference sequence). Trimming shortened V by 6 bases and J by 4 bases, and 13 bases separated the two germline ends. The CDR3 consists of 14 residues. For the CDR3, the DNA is TGTGCCAGCAGGGCTATGGGATGGAATCAGCCCCAGCATTTT. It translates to CASRAMGWNQPQHF.

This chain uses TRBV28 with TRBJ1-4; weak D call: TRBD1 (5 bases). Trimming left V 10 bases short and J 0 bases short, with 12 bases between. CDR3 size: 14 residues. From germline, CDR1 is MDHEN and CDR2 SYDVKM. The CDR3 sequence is CATLDTATNEKLFF. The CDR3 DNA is TGTGCCACCCTGGACACGGCAACTAATGAAAAACTGTTTTTT.

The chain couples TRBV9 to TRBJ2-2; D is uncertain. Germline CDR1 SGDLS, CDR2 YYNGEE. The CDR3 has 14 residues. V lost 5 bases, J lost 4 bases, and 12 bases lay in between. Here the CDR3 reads CASSTGSGTGELFF. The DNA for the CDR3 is TGTGCCAGCAGTACGGGCTCGGGCACCGGGGAGCTGTTTTTT. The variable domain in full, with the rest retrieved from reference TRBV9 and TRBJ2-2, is DSGVTQTPKHLITATGQRVTLRCSPRSGDLSVYWYQQSLDQGLQFLIQYYNGEERAKGNILERFSAQQFPDLHSELNLSSLELGDSALYFCASSTGSGTGELFFGEGSRLTVL.

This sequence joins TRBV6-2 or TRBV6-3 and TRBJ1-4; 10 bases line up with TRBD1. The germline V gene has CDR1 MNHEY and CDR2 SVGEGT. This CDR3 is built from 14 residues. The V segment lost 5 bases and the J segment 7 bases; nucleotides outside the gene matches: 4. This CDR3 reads CASSPGTGVEKLFF. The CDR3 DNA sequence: TGTGCCAGCAGTCCCGGGACAGGGGTTGAAAAACTGTTTTTT.

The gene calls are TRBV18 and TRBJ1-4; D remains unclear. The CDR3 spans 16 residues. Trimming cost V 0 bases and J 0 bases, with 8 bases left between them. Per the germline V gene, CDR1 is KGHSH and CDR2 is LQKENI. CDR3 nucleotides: TGTGCCAGCTCACCACCGGGCAGTGCAACTAATGAAAAACTGTTTTTT. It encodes CASSPPGSATNEKLFF.

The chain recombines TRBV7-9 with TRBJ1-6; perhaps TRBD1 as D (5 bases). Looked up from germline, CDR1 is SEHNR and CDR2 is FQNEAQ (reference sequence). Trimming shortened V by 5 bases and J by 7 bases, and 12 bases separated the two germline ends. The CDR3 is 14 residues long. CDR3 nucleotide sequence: TGTGCCAGCAGCCCTCCTCGGGGCAATTCACCCCTCCACTTT. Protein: CASSPPRGNSPLHF.

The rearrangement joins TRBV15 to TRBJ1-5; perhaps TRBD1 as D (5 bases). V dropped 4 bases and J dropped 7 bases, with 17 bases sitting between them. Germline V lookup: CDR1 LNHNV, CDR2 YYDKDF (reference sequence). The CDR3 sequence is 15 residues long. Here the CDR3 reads CATSTLGGGGQPQHF. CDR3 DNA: TGTGCCACCAGCACCCTCGGTGGGGGAGGCCAGCCCCAGCATTTT.

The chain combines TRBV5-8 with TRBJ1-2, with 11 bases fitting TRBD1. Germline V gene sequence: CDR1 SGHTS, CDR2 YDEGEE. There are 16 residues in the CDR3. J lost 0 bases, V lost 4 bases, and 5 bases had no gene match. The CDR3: CASSHGQGAANYGYTF. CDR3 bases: TGTGCCAGCAGCCACGGACAGGGGGCGGCTAACTATGGCTACACCTTC.

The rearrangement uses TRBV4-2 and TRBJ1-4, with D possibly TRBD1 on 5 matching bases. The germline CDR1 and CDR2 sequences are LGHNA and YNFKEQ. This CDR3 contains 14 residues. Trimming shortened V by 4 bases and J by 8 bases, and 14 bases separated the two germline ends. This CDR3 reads CASSLGVAGEKLFF. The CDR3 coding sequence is TGTGCCAGCAGCCTAGGGGTGGCGGGCGAAAAACTGTTTTTT.

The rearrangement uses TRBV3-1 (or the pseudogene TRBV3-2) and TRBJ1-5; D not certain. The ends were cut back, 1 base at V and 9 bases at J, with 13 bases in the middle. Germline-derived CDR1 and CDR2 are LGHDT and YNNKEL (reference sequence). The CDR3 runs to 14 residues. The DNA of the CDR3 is TGTGCCAGCAGCCAAGGCAGCTATTCGTCGCCCCAGCATTTT. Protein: CASSQGSYSSPQHF.

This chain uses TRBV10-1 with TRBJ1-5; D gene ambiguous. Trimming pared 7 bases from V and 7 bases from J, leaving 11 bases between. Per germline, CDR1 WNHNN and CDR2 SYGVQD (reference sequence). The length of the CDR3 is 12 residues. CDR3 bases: TGCGCCAGCAAGCCCGCCGAACAGCCCCAGCATTTT. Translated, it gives CASKPAEQPQHF.

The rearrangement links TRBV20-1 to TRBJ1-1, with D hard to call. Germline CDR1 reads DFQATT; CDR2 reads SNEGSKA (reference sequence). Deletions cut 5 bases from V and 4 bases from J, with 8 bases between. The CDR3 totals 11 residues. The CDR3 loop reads CSAADPTEAFF. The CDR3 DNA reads TGCAGTGCTGCGGACCCCACTGAAGCTTTCTTT.

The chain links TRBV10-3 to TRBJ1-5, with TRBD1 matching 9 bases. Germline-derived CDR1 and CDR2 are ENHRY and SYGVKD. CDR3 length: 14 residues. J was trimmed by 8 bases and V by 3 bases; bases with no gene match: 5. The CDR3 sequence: CAISELTGGEPQHF. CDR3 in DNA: TGTGCCATCAGTGAATTGACAGGGGGAGAGCCCCAGCATTTT.